This T cell receptor beta chain was observed in a study of shared clonotypes between healthy human individuals (dated by TCRdb to 2020 to 2021). A note on the overall study: Three men and a couple of women, aged 18 to 49 years, made up the cohort. For each donor, three plates each were used for CD4 naive and CD4 memory, two plates were used for CD8 naive, and one plate was used for CD8 memory. To estimate repertoire size and how much clonotypes are shared between individuals, the study performed deep sequencing of blood TCR repertoires from roughly five healthy adults. To increase sequencing depth and limit assay-specific biases, different laboratories used diverse techniques to prepare libraries and sequence TCR repertoires. Leukapheresis yielded between about 0.9 and 9.5 billion PBMCs per donor. What the work shows at the level of the full study, not this receptor alone: Estimated clonotype richness was generally larger for naive than for memory subsets. Compared with non-shared clonotypes, the clonotypes found in all four sorted-subset donors had higher generation probabilities. Because the study included only a small number of donors, the genetic and exposure-history diversity represented was limited. Only blood was sampled, and tissue TCR repertoires likely differ from those in blood. Across a few donors, around 5% of naive CD4, approximately 3.6% of naive CD8, approximately 2.5% of memory CD4, and approximately 0.4% of memory CD8 clonotypes were shared. Pairwise subsampling led to the expectation that sequencing depth would affect the degree of clonotype sharing among donors. Rarefaction of sorted-subset datasets indicated incomplete sequencing despite the large sequencing depth.

Donors were healthy HIV-negative adults with no recently reported acute infections or vaccinations. Only Caucasian adults living in Nashville, Tennessee, USA were represented among the donors. CD4+ T cells were enriched through magnetic negative selection, after which naive cells were positively selected on CD45RA and the remaining negative fraction served as the memory subset. Blood was collected by leukapheresis, and PBMCs were isolated by Ficoll-Histopaque density gradient centrifugation and then cryopreserved in liquid nitrogen vapor phase. Analytical flow cytometry was used to check the purity and quantity of each magnetically sorted T cell population. Genomic DNA was isolated from every sorted fraction and measured by UV absorbance on a Nanodrop 2000c. TCR CDR3 regions were amplified from genomic DNA by multiplex PCR using the deep immunoSEQ assay. For each cell subset, the extracted genomic DNA was distributed evenly across all wells of several immunoSEQ 96-well plates, and each plate served as one replicate. Each replicate PCR for sorted subsets received about 220 ng genomic DNA, equal to roughly 33,000 T cell genomes. Purified libraries were quantified with a Qubit 3.0 fluorometer, sized on a Bioanalyzer 2100, and re-quantified with the KAPA Library Quantification kit. Each immunoSEQ 96-well plate was sequenced on its own single-read 150-cycle Illumina NextSeq 550 flow cell. In the paper's pipeline: Because the immunoSEQ output included only junctional sequences and no quality scores, the filtering could not be the same as the filtering used for full-length reads. To assign V/J genes and CDR3, sequences were annotated against IMGT germline references using PyIR, a Python wrapper for IgBLAST v1.9. Any read was removed if the V/J assignment was weak (E-value above 1e-6), the CDR3 was missing, or the read contained stop codons, out-of-frame junctions, or ambiguous translated residues. V3J clonotypes were defined as sequences sharing the same inferred V gene, J gene, and CDR3 amino acid sequence. The percentage overlap between two repertoires was calculated by dividing the number of shared unique clonotypes by the size of the smaller repertoire. RTK rarefaction, the Chao1 estimator, and Recon v2.1 estimates of unobserved clonotypes were used to assess repertoire richness. For all TCRbeta clonotypes obtained by the gDNA method from four donors, generation probabilities were computed with OLGA. Sourced from immuneACCESS, this table was stored by TCRdb with only in-frame sequences that have V and J called. A share of the clones is absent; for the studies checked, an unresolved V gene accounts for under half, and the remainder has no known explanation. V and J calls and clone size are given by that table; D and trimming were obtained from the DNA. The sample table lists 900,000 to 1,200,000 clones, more than 75% of them with a count of one. 0.5% to 0.65% of the sample lies in the top ten.

In the germline V gene (reference sequence), CDR1 corresponds to SGHAT and CDR2 to FQDESV. The CDR3 contains 14 residues, cysteine and phenylalanine counted. The kept DNA is CDR3 alone, 42 bases in frame from the first base. Trimming at the junction amounts to 2 bases on V and 6 bases on J, and the germline ends lie 14 bases apart. On this clone: What this receptor recognizes is not known. No quality values exist for individual bases; no much larger clone is one base distant.

This receptor was identified in a man aged 18 to 35 in good health. Some clones in this sample may be carry-over from other donors' samples. The sequencing input was memory CD4+ T cells from PBMCs. This specimen's cell subset or site label, per the study, means: CD45RA-negative fraction. Rearrangement joined TRBV11-1 to TRBJ2-7; no confident D gene assignment can be made. CDR3 region: CASSLSLAVREQYF. The sequenced DNA: TGTGCCAGCAGCTTATCGCTGGCCGTACGCGAGCAGTACTTC.